The 29 T cell receptor beta chains given below trace back to one sample, sequenced in a study of blood T cell repertoires in COVID-19. Only in-frame clones appear in the TCRdb table, and some are missing; sequencing was by immunoSEQ multiplex PCR. The sample lists 450,000 to 500,000 clones, 87% occurring once. Sequenced input: PBMCs or T cells enriched from blood (not recorded which). All receptors come from a woman aged 18 to 35 who had recovered from COVID-19.

This chain connects TRBV12-3 or TRBV12-4 to TRBJ1-6; tentatively, D is TRBD1 (5 bases). The CDR3 runs to 13 residues. V was clipped by 2 bases and J by 8 bases, with 7 bases between them. The CDR3 region is CASSLQGYSPLHF. Here the CDR3 DNA reads TGTGCCAGCAGTTTACAGGGTTATTCACCCCTCCACTTT.

This clone came up a few times. The rearrangement links TRBV7-2 to TRBJ1-1, with 8 positions matching TRBD1. The CDR3 totals 17 residues. CDR1 and CDR2 from the germline V gene are SGHTA and FQGNSA. J lost 1 base, V lost 3 bases, and 10 bases had no gene match. The CDR3 DNA is TGTGCCAGCAGCTTGGGTCGAATCGGACAGGGGAACACTGAAGCTTTCTTT. Residues: CASSLGRIGQGNTEAFF.

This clone was recorded many times. CDR3: CASRAGALKETQYF. As DNA, the CDR3 is TGCGCCAGCAGAGCGGGGGCCCTGAAAGAGACCCAGTACTTC. The V gene is TRBV5-1, the J gene TRBJ2-5, with 8 bases that match TRBD2. Trimming at V came to 5 bases and at J to 3 bases, leaving 6 bases not matched to a gene. Germline assignment: CDR1 SGHRS and CDR2 YFSETQ. The CDR3 is 14 amino acids.

V is TRBV6-5 and J is TRBJ1-6; TRBD1 aligns across 7 bases. There are 13 residues in the CDR3. The V gene end was trimmed by 7 bases and the J gene end by 11 bases; junction bases not matched to a gene: 8. Looked up from germline, CDR1 is MNHEY and CDR2 is SVGAGI. The CDR3 nucleotides are TGTGCCAGCATCAGGGGGGCGAGGGCACCCCTCCACTTT. It translates to CASIRGARAPLHF.

This chain links TRBV20-1 with TRBJ1-2; D gene unclear. Between the trimmed V and J ends, which lost 7 bases and 1 base, there was a span of 4 bases. The CDR3 is made up of 10 amino acids. Germline CDR1 reads DFQATT; CDR2 reads SNEGSKA (reference sequence). The CDR3 region is CSGSNYGYTF. CDR3 bases: TGCAGTGGCAGTAACTATGGCTACACCTTC.

The J gene is TRBJ2-5, the V gene TRBV3-1 (or the pseudogene TRBV3-2), with D tentatively TRBD2 (6 bases). Germline lookup yields CDR1 LGHDT and CDR2 YNNKEL (reference sequence). This CDR3 contains 15 residues. Trimming took 1 base from V and 4 from J, leaving 13 bases between them. The CDR3 DNA sequence: TGTGCCAGCAGCCAAGGGACGGTGGGAGGAGAGACCCAGTACTTC. This codes for CASSQGTVGGETQYF.

The chain combines TRBV19 with TRBJ1-2, with 9 bases lining up with TRBD1. The trim removed 5 bases at V and 6 bases at J, leaving 7 bases unmatched. Germline V gene data show CDR1 as LNHDA and CDR2 as SQIVND (reference sequence). CDR3 length: 14 residues. This CDR3 reads CASSPNRGRDGYTF. DNA for the CDR3: TGTGCCAGTAGTCCCAACAGGGGGCGGGATGGCTACACCTTC.

The rearrangement links TRBV30 to TRBJ1-6, with D unclear. V was shortened by 0 bases and J by 10 bases, with 10 bases between the two germline ends. The V gene's germline CDR1 is GTSNPN and CDR2 SVGIG (reference sequence). This CDR3 has 13 amino acids. Here the CDR3 DNA reads TGTGCCTGGAGTGTCCGCTCCGCGTCACCCCTCCACTTT. Amino acid sequence: CAWSVRSASPLHF. Drawing the rest from reference TRBV30 and TRBJ1-6, the complete variable domain is SQTIHQWPATLVQPVGSPLSLECTVEGTSNPNLYWYRQAAGRGLQLLFYSVGIGQISSEVPQNLSASRPQDRQFILSSKKLLLSDSGFYLCAWSVRSASPLHFGNGTRLTVT.

The chain couples TRBV5-5 to TRBJ1-1, with 7 bases fitting TRBD1. V shed 1 base, J shed 8 bases, and the junction held 5 bases outside the gene matches. The CDR3 is 13 amino acids. CDR1 and CDR2 (germline): SGHKS, YYEKEE (reference sequence). The CDR3 reads CASSLIRDSEAFF. DNA of the CDR3: TGTGCCAGCAGCTTGATACGGGACAGCGAAGCTTTCTTT.

This chain links TRBV6-1 with TRBJ1-2; TRBD1 matches at 7 bases. With 2 bases clipped from V and 11 bases from J, the junction kept 8 bases outside the gene matches. Germline V gene lookup returns CDR1 MNHNS and CDR2 SASEGT. The CDR3 runs to 13 residues. DNA for the CDR3: TGTGCCAGCAGTGAACCGCCGGGACAGCGATACACCTTC. Amino acids: CASSEPPGQRYTF.

The chain has TRBV5-1 and TRBJ2-7; 8 nucleotides agree with TRBD2. Trimming took 4 bases from V and 2 from J; bases not matched to a gene: 5. The CDR3 runs 14 residues. Germline lookup yields CDR1 SGHRS and CDR2 YFSETQ. CDR3 region: CASSGRAGAYEQYF. The CDR3 DNA reads as TGCGCCAGCAGCGGGCGAGCGGGAGCCTACGAGCAGTACTTC.

The chain uses TRBV9 and TRBJ2-7; TRBD1 is a possible D gene (6 bases). The V and J ends lost 1 base and 1 base respectively, with 9 bases between them. The CDR3 totals 14 residues. Germline V gives CDR1 SGDLS, CDR2 YYNGEE. The CDR3 sequence is CASSVSTGSYEQYF. The CDR3, as DNA: TGTGCCAGCAGCGTAAGTACAGGGTCCTACGAGCAGTACTTC.

V gene TRBV6-6 combines with J gene TRBJ1-2, with D possibly matching TRBD1 (6 bases). Germline CDR1 MNHNY, CDR2 SVGAGI (reference sequence). The CDR3 is made up of 14 amino acids. V was cut by 9 bases and J by 4 bases, with 18 bases left in between. In DNA, the CDR3 is TGTGCCAGTCGGGACACCAAAGGGGGCTATGGCTACACCTTC. This gives the protein CASRDTKGGYGYTF.

The V call is TRBV27, the J call TRBJ2-2; D might be TRBD1 (6 bases). Per the germline V gene, CDR1 is MNHEY and CDR2 is SMNVEV (reference sequence). The CDR3 has 13 amino acids. V shed 5 bases and J shed 7 bases, with 11 bases lying between them. The CDR3 loop is CASSGHRVGELFF. The DNA for the CDR3 is TGTGCCAGCAGTGGGCACAGGGTCGGGGAGCTGTTTTTT.

CDR3 amino acids: CASSGTVGSGNTIYF. The CDR3 DNA sequence: TGTGCCAGCAGCGGGACAGTGGGCTCTGGAAACACCATATATTTT. V and J are TRBV9 and TRBJ1-3; TRBD1 is a possible D gene (6 bases). This CDR3 has 15 amino acids. The germline V gene encodes CDR1 SGDLS and CDR2 YYNGEE. Trimming cost V 3 bases and J 0 bases, with 10 bases left between them. Together with reference TRBV9 and TRBJ1-3, the CDR3 gives the full variable domain: DSGVTQTPKHLITATGQRVTLRCSPRSGDLSVYWYQQSLDQGLQFLIQYYNGEERAKGNILERFSAQQFPDLHSELNLSSLELGDSALYFCASSGTVGSGNTIYFGEGSWLTVV.

This chain links TRBV27 with TRBJ2-5; D is undetermined. The germline V and J ends were trimmed by 4 bases and 0 bases, with 6 bases remaining between them. This CDR3 has 13 amino acids. Germline CDR1 and CDR2: MNHEY and SMNVEV (reference sequence). The CDR3, as DNA: TGTGCCAGCAGTTCGTTGTACCAAGAGACCCAGTACTTC. Residues: CASSSLYQETQYF.

This chain links TRBV9 with TRBJ2-2; 7 bases line up with TRBD1. Trimming at V came to 7 bases and at J to 2 bases, leaving 8 bases not matched to a gene. The CDR3 has 15 residues. Germline CDR1 and CDR2: SGDLS and YYNGEE. CDR3 protein: CASGDGTVNTGELFF. The CDR3 DNA reads as TGTGCCAGCGGTGACGGGACAGTAAACACCGGGGAGCTGTTTTTT.

The chain has TRBV19 and TRBJ2-7, with 7 bases that match TRBD2. V shed 3 bases and J 0 bases; nucleotides not matched to a gene: 2. In germline, CDR1 is LNHDA, CDR2 SQIVND (reference sequence). The CDR3 has 14 residues. This chain's CDR3 is CASSMGGSSYEQYF. In DNA, the CDR3 is TGTGCCAGTAGTATGGGGGGGAGCTCCTACGAGCAGTACTTC.

The V gene is TRBV30, the J gene TRBJ1-1; D is uncertain. CDR1 GTSNPN and CDR2 SVGIG come from the germline V gene (reference sequence). Trimming stripped 1 base from V and 5 bases from J, with 5 bases between. There are 11 residues in the CDR3. The CDR3: CAWSDRTEAFF. The CDR3 bases are TGTGCCTGGAGTGATCGGACTGAAGCTTTCTTT. Using reference TRBV30 and TRBJ1-1 for the parts outside the CDR3, the full variable domain is SQTIHQWPATLVQPVGSPLSLECTVEGTSNPNLYWYRQAAGRGLQLLFYSVGIGQISSEVPQNLSASRPQDRQFILSSKKLLLSDSGFYLCAWSDRTEAFFGQGTRLTVV.

This clone was seen just once. The gene calls are TRBV7-9 and TRBJ1-1, with D uncertain. The CDR3 consists of 12 residues. CDR1 and CDR2 (germline): SEHNR, FQNEAQ (reference sequence). The V gene lost 3 bases and the J gene lost 4 bases, with 6 bases spanning the gap. CDR3 protein: CASSFTVTEAFF. The CDR3 bases are TGTGCCAGCAGCTTTACAGTCACTGAAGCTTTCTTT. The full variable domain, its missing parts supplied by reference TRBV7-9 and TRBJ1-1, is DTGVSQNPRHKITKRGQNVTFRCDPISEHNRLYWYRQTLGQGPEFLTYFQNEAQLEKSRLLSDRFSAERPKGSFSTLEIQRTEQGDSAMYLCASSFTVTEAFFGQGTRLTVV.

This rearrangement joins TRBV28 to TRBJ1-2; D might be TRBD1 (5 bases). The germline V and J ends were trimmed by 8 bases and 3 bases, with 16 bases remaining between them. Germline-derived CDR1 and CDR2 are MDHEN and SYDVKM. This CDR3 has 14 residues. CDR3 DNA sequence: TGTGCCAGCTTTCGACAGTCGACAGACTATGGCTACACCTTC. Its protein product is CASFRQSTDYGYTF.

The chain carries TRBV5-1 and TRBJ1-2, with 8 bases identical to TRBD1. V lost 3 bases to trimming and J lost 4 bases; unmatched junction nucleotides: 8. Germline V gene lookup returns CDR1 SGHRS and CDR2 YFSETQ. The CDR3 consists of 15 residues. CDR3 amino acids: CASSWLGQDGYGYTF. DNA for the CDR3: TGCGCCAGCAGCTGGCTGGGACAGGACGGCTATGGCTACACCTTC.

This sequence joins TRBV19 and TRBJ1-2; TRBD1 might be the D (5 bases). The V end lost 9 bases, the J end lost 4 bases, and 12 bases lay between the germline ends. The V gene's germline CDR1 is LNHDA and CDR2 SQIVND (reference sequence). The CDR3 is 12 residues long. CDR3: CASGSRVYGYTF. CDR3 sequence (DNA): TGTGCCAGCGGGAGCAGGGTCTATGGCTACACCTTC.

The chain has TRBV24-1 and TRBJ1-1, with 8 nucleotides matching TRBD1. CDR3 size: 21 residues. Trimming at V came to 4 bases and at J to 1 base, leaving 22 bases not matched to a gene. CDR1 and CDR2 from the germline V gene are KGHDR and SFDVKD. CDR3 protein: CATSDLDRGAAVRPSNTEAFF. DNA for the CDR3: TGTGCCACCAGTGACCTTGACAGGGGAGCGGCGGTCCGCCCCTCGAACACTGAAGCTTTCTTT.

J is TRBJ2-7 and V is TRBV6-2 or TRBV6-3, with D perhaps matching TRBD1 (6 bases). Germline assignment: CDR1 MNHEY and CDR2 SVGEGT. This CDR3 spans 11 amino acids. Trimming removed 6 bases from V and 6 bases from J, with 9 bases in between. CDR3 coding DNA: TGTGCCAGCAGCCTAGGGGGCGAGCAGTACTTC. Translated: CASSLGGEQYF.

The rearrangement joins TRBV14 to TRBJ2-7, with TRBD1 matching over 8 bases. CDR3 length equals 15 residues. With 8 bases clipped from V and 1 base from J, the junction kept 10 bases outside the gene matches. Germline V gives CDR1 SGHDN, CDR2 FVKESK. CDR3 nucleotide sequence: TGTGCCAGCCAAAGGACAGGGACCCCTTCCTACGAGCAGTACTTC. It translates to CASQRTGTPSYEQYF.

This clone has more than one count but fewer than ten. The chain couples TRBV6-5 to TRBJ1-2; TRBD1 might be the D (5 bases). CDR1 is MNHEY, CDR2 SVGAGI, per germline. The germline V and J ends were trimmed by 2 bases and 8 bases, with 12 bases remaining between them. CDR3 length: 13 residues. CDR3 protein: CASSYPDTEGYTF. The CDR3 DNA reads as TGTGCCAGCAGTTACCCGGACACCGAGGGCTACACCTTC.

V gene TRBV3-1 (or the pseudogene TRBV3-2) combines with J gene TRBJ1-2; D unclear. CDR3 length: 14 amino acids. The germline gives CDR1 LGHDT, CDR2 YNNKEL (reference sequence). V lost 0 bases to trimming and J lost 1 base, with 6 bases between them. CDR3 coding DNA: TGTGCCAGCAGCCAAGATACAGTTAACTATGGCTACACCTTC. Translated: CASSQDTVNYGYTF.

This chain connects TRBV7-2 to TRBJ1-1; 8 bases align to TRBD1. CDR1 is SGHTA and CDR2 is FQGNSA in the germline V gene. The junction had 7 bases not matched to a gene; V was cut back by 6 bases and J by 7 bases. The CDR3 is 13 amino acids. Here the CDR3 DNA reads TGTGCCAGCAGTCCGGACAGGGACAATGAAGCTTTCTTT. Protein sequence: CASSPDRDNEAFF.